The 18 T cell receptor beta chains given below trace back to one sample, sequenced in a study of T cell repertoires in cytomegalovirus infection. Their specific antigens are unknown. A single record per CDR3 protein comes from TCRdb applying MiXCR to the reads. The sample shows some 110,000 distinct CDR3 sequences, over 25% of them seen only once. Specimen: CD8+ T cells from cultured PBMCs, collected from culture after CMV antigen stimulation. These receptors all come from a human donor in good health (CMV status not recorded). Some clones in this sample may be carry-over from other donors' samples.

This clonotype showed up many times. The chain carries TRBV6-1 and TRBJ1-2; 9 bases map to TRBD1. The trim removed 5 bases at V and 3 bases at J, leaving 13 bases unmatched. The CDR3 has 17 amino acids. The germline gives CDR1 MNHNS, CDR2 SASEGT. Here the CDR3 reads CASSRRDRALPDYGYTF. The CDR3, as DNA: TGTGCCAGCAGTCGCAGGGACAGGGCTCTCCCAGACTATGGCTACACCTTC.

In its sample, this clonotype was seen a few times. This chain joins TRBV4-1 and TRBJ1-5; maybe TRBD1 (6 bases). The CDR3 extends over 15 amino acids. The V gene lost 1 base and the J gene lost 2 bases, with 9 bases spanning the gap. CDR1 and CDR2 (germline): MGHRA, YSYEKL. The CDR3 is CASSQAGVGNQPQHF. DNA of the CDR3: TGCGCCAGCAGCCAAGCAGGGGTTGGCAATCAGCCCCAGCATTTT.

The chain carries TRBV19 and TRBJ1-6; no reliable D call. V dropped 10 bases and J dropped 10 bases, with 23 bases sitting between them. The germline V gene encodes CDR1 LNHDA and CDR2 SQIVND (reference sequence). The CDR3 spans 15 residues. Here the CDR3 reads CATQPDEGLDSPLHF. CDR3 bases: TGTGCCACTCAACCCGATGAGGGTCTGGACTCACCCCTCCACTTT.

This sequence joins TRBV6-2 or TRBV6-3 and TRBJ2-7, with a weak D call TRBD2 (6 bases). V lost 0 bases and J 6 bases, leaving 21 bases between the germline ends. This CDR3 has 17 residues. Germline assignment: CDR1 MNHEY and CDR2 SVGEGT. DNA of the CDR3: TGTGCCAGCAGTTACTCATCAGAATATACCGGGGGTCTCGAGCAGTACTTC. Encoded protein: CASSYSSEYTGGLEQYF.

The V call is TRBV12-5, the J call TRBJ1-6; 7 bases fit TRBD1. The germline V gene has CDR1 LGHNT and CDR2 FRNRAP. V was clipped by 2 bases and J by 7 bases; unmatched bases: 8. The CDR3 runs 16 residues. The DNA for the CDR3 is TGTGCTAGTGGTTTGTACCCGGGACAGAGGAATTCACCCCTCCACTTT. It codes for CASGLYPGQRNSPLHF.

The CDR3: CASSHRGEGGSHTGELFF. In DNA, the CDR3 is TGTGCCAGCAGCCATAGAGGGGAGGGGGGCTCCCACACCGGGGAGCTGTTTTTT. The chain recombines TRBV12-3 or TRBV12-4 with TRBJ2-2; D perhaps matches TRBD2 (7 bases). This CDR3 contains 18 residues. V was trimmed by 6 bases and J by 3 bases, leaving 23 bases between them.

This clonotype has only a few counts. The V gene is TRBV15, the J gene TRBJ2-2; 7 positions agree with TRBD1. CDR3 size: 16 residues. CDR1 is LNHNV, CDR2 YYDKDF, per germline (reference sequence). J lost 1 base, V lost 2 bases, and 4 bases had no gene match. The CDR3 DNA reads TGTGCCACCAGCAGACCGGGACAGCAGAACACCGGGGAGCTGTTTTTT. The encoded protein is CATSRPGQQNTGELFF.

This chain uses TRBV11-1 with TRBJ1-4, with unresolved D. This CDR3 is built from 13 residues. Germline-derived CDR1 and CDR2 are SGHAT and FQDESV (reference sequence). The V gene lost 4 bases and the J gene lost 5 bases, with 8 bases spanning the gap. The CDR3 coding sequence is TGTGCCAGCAGCTCCGTGGAGAATGAAAAACTGTTTTTT. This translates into CASSSVENEKLFF.

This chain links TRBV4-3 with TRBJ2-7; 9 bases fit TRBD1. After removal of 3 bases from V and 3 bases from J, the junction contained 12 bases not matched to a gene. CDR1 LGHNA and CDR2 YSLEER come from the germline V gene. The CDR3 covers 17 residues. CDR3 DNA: TGCGCCAGCAGCCATGAAATTCCGGGACAGGGTGACTACGAGCAGTACTTC. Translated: CASSHEIPGQGDYEQYF.

This chain's CDR3 is CASRSSGGHNEQFF. CDR3 coding DNA: TGTGCCAGCAGGTCATCAGGGGGCCACAATGAGCAGTTCTTC. The V and J genes are TRBV7-9 and TRBJ2-1; 8 bases line up with TRBD1. With V trimmed by 6 bases and J by 5 bases, 6 bases remained unmatched. CDR1 and CDR2 from the germline V gene are SEHNR and FQNEAQ (reference sequence). There are 14 residues in the CDR3.

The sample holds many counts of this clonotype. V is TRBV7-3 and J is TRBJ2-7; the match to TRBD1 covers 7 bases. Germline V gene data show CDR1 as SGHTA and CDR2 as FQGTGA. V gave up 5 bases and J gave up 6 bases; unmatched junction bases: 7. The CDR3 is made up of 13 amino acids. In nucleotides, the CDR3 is TGTGCCAGCAGCCGACAGGGTCTAGGCGAGCAGTACTTC. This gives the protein CASSRQGLGEQYF.

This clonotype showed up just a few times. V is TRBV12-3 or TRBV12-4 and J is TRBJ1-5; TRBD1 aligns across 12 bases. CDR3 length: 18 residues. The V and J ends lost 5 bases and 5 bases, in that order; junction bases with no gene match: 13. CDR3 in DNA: TGTGCCAGCAGTGGGGACAGGGGGCGAGGAGTGGAGGATCAGCCCCAGCATTTT. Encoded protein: CASSGDRGRGVEDQPQHF.

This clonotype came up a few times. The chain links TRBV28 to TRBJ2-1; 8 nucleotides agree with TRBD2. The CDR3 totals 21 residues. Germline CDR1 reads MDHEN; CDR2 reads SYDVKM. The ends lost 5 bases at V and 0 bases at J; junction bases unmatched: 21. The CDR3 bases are TGTGCCAGCAGTCTCGGGGGGGCCTGGCGCTCTAGGGAAAACTCCTACAATGAGCAGTTCTTC. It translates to CASSLGGAWRSRENSYNEQFF.

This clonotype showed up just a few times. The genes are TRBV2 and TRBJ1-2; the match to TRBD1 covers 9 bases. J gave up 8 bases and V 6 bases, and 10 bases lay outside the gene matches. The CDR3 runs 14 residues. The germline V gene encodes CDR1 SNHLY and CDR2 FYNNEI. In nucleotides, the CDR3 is TGTGCCAGCAGAGCCCGGGGACAGGGAAACGGCTACACCTTC. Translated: CASRARGQGNGYTF. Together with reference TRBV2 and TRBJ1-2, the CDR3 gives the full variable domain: EPEVTQTPSHQVTQMGQEVILRCVPISNHLYFYWYRQILGQKVEFLVSFYNNEISEKSEIFDDQFSVERPDGSNFTLKIRSTKLEDSAMYFCASRARGQGNGYTFGSGTRLTVV.

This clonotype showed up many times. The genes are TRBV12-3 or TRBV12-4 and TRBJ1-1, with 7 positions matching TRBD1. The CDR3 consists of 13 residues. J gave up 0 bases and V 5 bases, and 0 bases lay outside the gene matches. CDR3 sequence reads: CASSGTVNTEAFF. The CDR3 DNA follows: TGTGCCAGCAGTGGGACAGTGAACACTGAAGCTTTCTTT.

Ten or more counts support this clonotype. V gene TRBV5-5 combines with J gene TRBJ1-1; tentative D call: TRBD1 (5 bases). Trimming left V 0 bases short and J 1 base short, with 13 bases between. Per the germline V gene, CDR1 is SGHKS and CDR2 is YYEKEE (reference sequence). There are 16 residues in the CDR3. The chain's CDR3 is CASSLVWDGQNTEAFF. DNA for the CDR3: TGTGCCAGCAGCTTGGTTTGGGACGGACAGAACACTGAAGCTTTCTTT.

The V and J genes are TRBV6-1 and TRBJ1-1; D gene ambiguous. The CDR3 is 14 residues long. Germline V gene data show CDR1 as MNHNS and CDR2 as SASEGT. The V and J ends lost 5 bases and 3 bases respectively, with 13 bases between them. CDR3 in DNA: TGTGCCAGCAGTCCCTTTTACGTGGACACTGAAGCTTTCTTT. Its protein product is CASSPFYVDTEAFF.

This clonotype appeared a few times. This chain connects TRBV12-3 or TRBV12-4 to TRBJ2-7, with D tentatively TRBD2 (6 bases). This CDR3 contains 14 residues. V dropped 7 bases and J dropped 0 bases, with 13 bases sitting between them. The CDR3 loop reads CASTDSGDSYEQYF. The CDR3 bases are TGTGCCAGCACAGATAGCGGCGACTCCTACGAGCAGTACTTC.